This is a list of T cell receptor beta chains from one sample in a study of shared clonotypes between healthy human individuals. Generated by immunoSEQ multiplex PCR, the TCRdb table keeps only in-frame clones and is missing some. The table has roughly 2,000,000 clones, about 94% seen once. Sequences were obtained from naive CD8+ T cells sorted from blood. These receptors were obtained from a young man in good health. Both conserved end residues are part of each CDR3. A D gene is named only where the DNA matches it firmly. Where a row states a size, it is once, few, many or the class of an expanded clone; other rows omit it.

TRBJ2-7	TRBV4-1	13	TRBD1	.	CASSQATGGEQYF	TGCGCCAGCAGCCAGGCTACAGGGGGCGAGCAGTACTTC
TRBJ2-7	TRBV29-1	14	.	.	CSITQGTGGYEQYF	TGCAGCATCACACAGGGGACGGGAGGCTACGAGCAGTACTTC
TRBJ1-2	TRBV19	15	TRBD1	.	CASSIPRDSHYGYTF	TGTGCCAGTAGTATACCCCGGGACAGTCATTATGGCTACACCTTC
TRBJ1-1	TRBV30	12	.	.	CAWISMNTEAFF	TGTGCCTGGATCAGTATGAACACTGAAGCTTTCTTT
TRBJ2-3	TRBV6-5	14	TRBD1	.	CASSQQGGTDTQYF	TGTGCCAGCAGTCAACAGGGGGGCACAGATACGCAGTATTTT
TRBJ2-7	TRBV7-9	15	TRBD1	.	CASSSRQGKTYEQYF	TGTGCCAGCAGCTCCAGACAGGGGAAAACCTACGAGCAGTACTTC
TRBJ2-7	TRBV2	13	TRBD1	.	CASIGTEDYEQYF	TGTGCCAGCATAGGGACAGAAGATTACGAGCAGTACTTC
TRBJ1-2	TRBV4-3	15	TRBD1	once	CASSQEDQGTGGYTF	TGCGCCAGCAGCCAAGAGGATCAGGGGACAGGGGGCTACACCTTC
TRBJ2-5	TRBV28	12	.	.	CASSFVMKTQYF	TGTGCCAGCAGTTTCGTGATGAAGACCCAGTACTTC
TRBJ1-2	TRBV6-5	15	.	.	CASSYSDGLNYGYTF	TGTGCCAGCAGTTACTCGGACGGCCTTAACTATGGCTACACCTTC
TRBJ2-1	TRBV7-9	15	TRBD2	.	CASSSLAGYYNEQFF	TGTGCCAGCAGCTCGCTAGCGGGGTACTACAATGAGCAGTTCTTC